This paragraph covers one T cell receptor beta chain sequence. The sample is drawn from a study of cytotoxic CD8 clonotypes in ibrutinib-treated CLL. Turning to the study itself: Of the patients, 11 were relapsed/refractory, about 16 treatment-naive and 17 to 18 IGHV unmutated. Treatment had run for a median roughly eleven months, range 6 to 36, when response samples were taken.

Per the germline V gene, CDR1 is SGHDT and CDR2 is YYEEEE. The CDR3 has 16 amino acids. V lost 3 bases, J lost 3 bases, and 5 bases stayed unmatched. Deep sequencing aimed at 1 in 200,000 to 1 in 1 million T cells' resolution. Generated by immunoSEQ multiplex PCR, the TCRdb table keeps only in-frame clones and is missing some. This sample has about 140,000 clones, with more than 70% found just once. This material consisted of PBMCs, taken after 36 months of ibrutinib treatment. The clonotype comes from a human donor with chronic lymphocytic leukemia. The rearrangement links TRBV5-6 to TRBJ2-1; 11 bases agree with TRBD1. The CDR3 loop is CASSSGTGGLYNEQFF. CDR3 DNA sequence: TGTGCCAGCAGCTCGGGGACAGGGGGTCTCTACAATGAGCAGTTCTTC.